This is a list of T cell receptor beta chains from one sample in a study of blood T cell repertoires in COVID-19. Clones were read by immunoSEQ multiplex PCR, and TCRdb kept only the in-frame ones, dropping some. The table lists tens of thousands of clones, around three quarters of them singletons. The source material was peripheral blood. The receptor set was obtained from a man aged 55 to 70 with active or convalescent COVID-19. Each CDR3 is given with its conserved first and last residue. The D gene is left open where the match is weak. Only part of the rows carry a size: once, few, many, or a class if the clone is expanded.

size: .; D: TRBD1; V: TRBV4-1; J: TRBJ1-4; length: 14; DNA: TGCGCCAGCAGCCAGGGACAGGGTCAGGAAAAACTGTTTTTT; CDR3: CASSQGQGQEKLFF
size: .; D: TRBD1; V: TRBV7-2; J: TRBJ1-2; length: 14; DNA: TGTGCCAGCAGCCCGCAGGGGGAGATCTATGGCTACACCTTC; CDR3: CASSPQGEIYGYTF
size: .; D: .; V: TRBV30; J: TRBJ1-5; length: 15; DNA: TGTGCCTACTCCACCATGACAGGAAGCAATCAGCCCCAGCATTTT; CDR3: CAYSTMTGSNQPQHF
size: .; D: .; V: TRBV27; J: TRBJ1-4; length: 11; DNA: TGTGCCAGTCGGTTGAATGAAAAACTGTTTTTT; CDR3: CASRLNEKLFF
size: .; D: .; V: TRBV6-6; J: TRBJ2-7; length: 12; DNA: TGTGCCAGCAGTTATGTAGAGTACGAGCAGTACTTC; CDR3: CASSYVEYEQYF
size: .; D: TRBD1; V: TRBV5-4; J: TRBJ2-1; length: 14; DNA: TGTGCCAGCAGCTTGCCCCAGGGGGATCGAGAGCAGTTCTTC; CDR3: CASSLPQGDREQFF
size: .; D: .; V: TRBV5-6; J: TRBJ1-2; length: 14; DNA: TGTGCCAGCAGCTTGGTAGACGGGTTTTATGGCTACACCTTC; CDR3: CASSLVDGFYGYTF
size: .; D: .; V: TRBV27; J: TRBJ1-4; length: 17; DNA: TGTGCCAGCAGTTTCCTCGGGCCGGTCGGGGGGAATGAAAAACTGTTTTTT; CDR3: CASSFLGPVGGNEKLFF
size: .; D: .; V: TRBV5-5; J: TRBJ1-3; length: 16; DNA: TGTGCCAGCAGCATTACGACACCGGACTCTGGAAACACCATATATTTT; CDR3: CASSITTPDSGNTIYF
size: .; D: TRBD1; V: TRBV6-4; J: TRBJ1-1; length: 13; DNA: TGTGCCAGCAGTACAGGGGCTGGCACTGAAGCTTTCTTT; CDR3: CASSTGAGTEAFF
size: once; D: TRBD1; V: TRBV5-4; J: TRBJ2-2; length: 15; DNA: TGTGCCAGCAGATTGACAGGGTTGAACACCGGGGAGCTGTTTTTT; CDR3: CASRLTGLNTGELFF
size: .; D: .; V: TRBV11-2; J: TRBJ2-3; length: 13; DNA: TGTGCCAGCGCGGGGACTCGCACAGATACGCAGTATTTT; CDR3: CASAGTRTDTQYF
size: once; D: .; V: TRBV2; J: TRBJ2-1; length: 13; DNA: TGTGCCAGCTTAGGACTGGGTTTAGCTGAGCAGTTCTTC; CDR3: CASLGLGLAEQFF
size: .; D: TRBD2; V: TRBV5-4; J: TRBJ2-2; length: 16; DNA: TGTGCCAGCAGCCCGGGTGGCGGGGGGAACACCGGGGAGCTGTTTTTT; CDR3: CASSPGGGGNTGELFF
size: .; D: .; V: TRBV7-2; J: TRBJ1-5; length: 13; DNA: TGTGCCAGCAGCTTAGACAGCCATCAGCCCCAGCATTTT; CDR3: CASSLDSHQPQHF
size: .; D: .; V: TRBV6-5; J: TRBJ2-5; length: 15; DNA: TGTGCCAGCAGTTACTCTTTGGCGGGCCGAGAGACCCAGTACTTC; CDR3: CASSYSLAGRETQYF
size: .; D: TRBD1; V: TRBV28; J: TRBJ2-3; length: 15; DNA: TGTGCCAGCACACCAGGGACAGGGGTTTATTATACGCAGTATTTT; CDR3: CASTPGTGVYYTQYF